This section outlines one T cell receptor beta chain sequence together with its context. It lacks a known antigen. The sample holds no much larger clone one base away, and base qualities are not on file. These data belong to a study of T cells in Graves' hyperthyroidism and ophthalmopathy (dated by TCRdb to between 2018 and 2020). Notes on the research overall: Peripheral blood samples were taken at the time of initial diagnosis, prior to any treatment. To identify distinguishing TCR V-J signatures, a discovery cohort of some 100 patients was used, comprising 43 with Graves' ophthalmopathy and around 60 with stable Graves' hyperthyroidism. Prospective prediction of ophthalmopathy was tested in an independent validation cohort of 18 to 20 hyperthyroidism patients and 17 patients who later progressed to ophthalmopathy. The roughly 100 discovery patients were randomly divided into training and test sets at a 7:3 ratio. In six Graves' hyperthyroidism patients, the study also compared T-cell repertoires from thyroid tissue with T-cell repertoires from blood. Once sampling was done, hyperthyroidism patients were given methimazole at a starting dose of 30 mg daily, whereas ophthalmopathy patients were given high-dose intravenous methylprednisolone. According to the paper, TCR Vbeta CDR3 sequencing was carried out on approximately 140 peripheral blood samples, which came from over 40 ophthalmopathy, around 74 hyperthyroidism and approximately 17 progressor patients.

Broader findings and caveats from the paper: During validation, the model predicted progression to ophthalmopathy a median of around six months ahead of onset, with 70.59% sensitivity and almost 75% specificity. In cross-validation, a model built on a 13 V-J signature told ophthalmopathy apart from stable hyperthyroidism with roughly 87% sensitivity and about 81% specificity, and in testing the same model reached 80%/75%. Sample size was not statistically predetermined, and blinding of investigators to group allocation was not performed. Most expanded thyroid clonotypes (frequency above 0.001) were also found in blood, which suggests that blood repertoires may mirror thyroid immune responses.

The TCR beta CDR3 regions were amplified from RNA transcripts. A first-round RT-PCR of the TCR CDR3 used the HTBI primer set with the Qiagen OneStep RT-PCR kit. Libraries were constructed in a second round of multiplex PCR, after which size selection and purification were carried out. Sequencing of the libraries was done on an Illumina HiSeq2000 using paired-end 100 bp reads. Per the original workflow: SOAPnuke was used to process the raw data, removing reads that contained adapters or uncalled bases, had a mean Phred below 15, or lacked an exact match to the constant primer or identifier. COPE v1.2.5 was used to merge high-quality paired reads, and clonotypes were defined as unique nucleotide sequences. MiTCR v1.1 was used to align clonotypes to the IMGT TRBV, TRBD and TRBJ reference segments. The analysis was restricted to V-J combinations with a frequency above 0.0001, which together covered 99% to 99.2% of the repertoires. A TCS score was defined as the ratio of F50 (clonal expansion) to E x V (chaos), with BLOSUM62-based TCRdist applied between CDR3 peptides within each V-J. Welch's t-statistics and random forest reduced roughly 540 V-J features to about 12, which were used in a naive Bayes classifier (R e1071). Through fastp at Q25 and MiXCR, TCRdb rebuilt clones from the public reads, retaining in-frame beta chains. Rows are unified per CDR3 protein, each entry keeping the most common DNA and genes. The V and J calls reflect TCRdb's pipeline rather than the authors' work. This sample gives some 570,000 distinct CDR3 sequences in total; about 15% of them show up just once. The top ten clonotypes cover approximately 15% of the sample.

Moderately to severely active disease, a Clinical Activity Score of at least 3, a NOSPECS grade of at least 4, and a duration under 3 months were present in ophthalmopathy patients. Patients with uncontrolled infections, other autoimmune diseases, pregnancy or lactation were excluded. Diagnoses were based on clinical symptoms, serum thyroxine and TRAb, thyroid ultrasound and orbital computed tomography. PBMCs were isolated from about 10 ml of fresh peripheral blood by Ficoll-Paque density gradient centrifugation. Total RNA was extracted with Trizol reagent, and quality was checked on an Agilent 2100 Bioanalyzer. The sample taken for sequencing was blood. The TCR comes from a woman aged 18-35 years with Graves' ophthalmopathy.

The CDR3 has the sequence CASSVPPGLAGNGANVLTF. The sequenced DNA is TGTGCCAGCAGTGTGCCCCCGGGACTAGCGGGGAATGGGGCCAACGTCCTGACTTTC. The chain links TRBV2 with TRBJ2-6, with 13 central nucleotides matching TRBD2. The CDR3 contains 19 residues, cysteine and phenylalanine counted. Only the CDR3 part of the read is kept: 57 bases, read in frame from the first base. Germline trimming amounts to 4 bases on V and 3 bases on J, with 9 as the count of junction bases outside the gene matches. In the germline V gene, CDR1 corresponds to SNHLY and CDR2 to FYNNEI.